This T cell receptor (beta chain) was captured in a study of T cell responses to AZD1222 COVID-19 vaccine. Broader study findings: Baseline antibody screening turned up just a handful of seropositive AZD1222 recipients.

With regard to this clone: Its specificity is not known.

The germline V gene has CDR1 KGHSH and CDR2 LQKENI. This CDR3 has 17 amino acids. Trimming stripped 4 bases from V and 5 bases from J, with 23 bases between. TCRdb keeps only in-frame clones here, not all; method: immunoSEQ multiplex PCR. The sample contains 95,000 to 150,000 clones, 75% to 95% of which appear only once. The rearrangement uses TRBV18 and TRBJ1-2; D gene uncertain. The material sequenced was peripheral blood, taken 28 days after the second dose of the MenACWY control vaccine. This clonotype originated in an adult who received the MenACWY meningococcal vaccine as a control. CDR3 sequence (DNA): TGTGCCAGCTCACGACTCGGACCGGGCCTGGATTTGTATGGCTACACCTTC. This translates into CASSRLGPGLDLYGYTF.